The 3 T cell receptor beta chains in this list originate from one sample, sequenced in a study of T cell changes during pregnancy in multiple sclerosis. The data were produced by immunoSEQ multiplex PCR, yet TCRdb's version contains in-frame clones alone and is incomplete. The sample includes under 55,000 clones, approximately 94% of them seen just once. Source: CD4+ T cells from peripheral blood mononuclear cells, taken before pregnancy. The receptor set was obtained from a female donor with multiple sclerosis, enrolled in a pregnancy study.

The chain uses TRBV28 and TRBJ2-1, with TRBD2 identical over 7 bases. With 6 bases clipped from V and 9 bases from J, the junction kept 14 bases outside the gene matches. The CDR3 is made up of 15 amino acids. Germline CDR1 MDHEN, CDR2 SYDVKM. CDR3 sequence: CASRTGGGPFIEQFF. CDR3 bases: TGTGCCAGCAGAACGGGGGGAGGGCCGTTTATTGAGCAGTTCTTC.

V is TRBV11-2 and J is TRBJ1-4, with no clear D. V lost 5 bases and J 5 bases, leaving 15 bases between the germline ends. CDR1 SGHAT and CDR2 FQNNGV come from the germline V gene. The CDR3 runs to 15 residues. The CDR3 coding sequence is TGTGCCAGCAGCCAAACGGGAGGCGGAAATGAAAAACTGTTTTTT. Its protein is CASSQTGGGNEKLFF.

This chain joins TRBV5-4 and TRBJ2-5; 8 bases map to TRBD2. Germline CDR1 is SGHNT and CDR2 is YYREEE (reference sequence). The CDR3 is 15 residues long. J gave up 7 bases and V 1 base, and 9 bases lay outside the gene matches. The CDR3: CASSLKGARGGTQYF. The CDR3 DNA is TGTGCCAGCAGCTTGAAAGGCGCCCGGGGGGGGACCCAGTACTTC. Supplemented by reference TRBV5-4 and TRBJ2-5, the full variable domain reads ETGVTQSPTHLIKTRGQQVTLRCSSQSGHNTVSWYQQALGQGPQFIFQYYREEENGRGNFPPRFSGLQFPNYSSELNVNALELDDSALYLCASSLKGARGGTQYFGPGTRLLVL.